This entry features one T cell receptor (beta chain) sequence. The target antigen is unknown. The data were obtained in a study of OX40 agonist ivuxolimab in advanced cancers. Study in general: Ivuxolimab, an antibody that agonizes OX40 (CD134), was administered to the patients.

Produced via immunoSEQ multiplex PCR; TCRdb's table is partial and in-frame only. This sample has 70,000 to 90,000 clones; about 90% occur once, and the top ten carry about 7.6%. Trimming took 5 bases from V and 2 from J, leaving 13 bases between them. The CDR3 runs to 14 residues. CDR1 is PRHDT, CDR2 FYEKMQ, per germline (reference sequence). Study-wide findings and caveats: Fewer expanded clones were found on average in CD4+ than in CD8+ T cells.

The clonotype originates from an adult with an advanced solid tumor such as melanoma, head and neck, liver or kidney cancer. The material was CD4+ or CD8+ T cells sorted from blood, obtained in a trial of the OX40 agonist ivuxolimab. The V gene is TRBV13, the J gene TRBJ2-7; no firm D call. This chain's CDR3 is CASSLWLRAYEQYF. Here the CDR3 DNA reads TGTGCCAGCAGCCTGTGGCTCCGGGCCTACGAGCAGTACTTC.